The T cell receptor (beta chain) described here comes from a study of blood T cell repertoires in COVID-19. Sequencing was performed with immunoSEQ multiplex PCR; in TCRdb, only in-frame clones are kept and a portion is missing. The table lists approximately 41,000 clones, around 90% of them singletons. This TCR was recovered from a man in his forties or fifties with active COVID-19. Sequences were obtained from peripheral blood.

The CDR3 DNA reads as TGTGCCAGCAGCAGAGAGACCCAGTACTTC. It encodes CASSRETQYF. The chain recombines TRBV28 with TRBJ2-5; no definite D call. The germline V gene encodes CDR1 MDHEN and CDR2 SYDVKM. The CDR3 extends over 10 amino acids. V lost 6 bases and J lost 4, with 3 bases in between.